This T cell receptor (beta chain) originates from a study of shared clonotypes between healthy human individuals (TCRdb year 2020). Looking at the study overall: A couple of women and three men aged 18 to 49 years were included in the cohort. Each donor's leukapheresis produced roughly between about 0.8 and 8.9 billion PBMCs. The study deeply sequenced blood TCR repertoires of about 5 healthy adults to estimate repertoire size and the extent of clonotype sharing between individuals. Libraries were prepared and TCR repertoires were sequenced by different laboratories using diverse techniques, in order to increase sequencing depth and limit assay-specific biases. Per donor, three plates each were used for CD4 naive and CD4 memory, two for CD8 naive, and one for CD8 memory.

TCR CDR3 regions were amplified from genomic DNA by multiplex PCR using the deep immunoSEQ assay. Extracted genomic DNA from each cell subset was distributed evenly across all wells of several immunoSEQ 96-well plates, and each plate was treated as a replicate. For sorted subsets, each replicate PCR was loaded with about 0.2 ug genomic DNA, equivalent to 25,000 to 30,000 T cell genomes. The purified libraries were quantified using a Qubit 3.0 fluorometer, sized with a Bioanalyzer 2100, and then quantified again using the KAPA Library Quantification kit. Every immunoSEQ 96-well plate was sequenced on a separate single-read 150-cycle Illumina NextSeq 550 flow cell. In the source study's methods: Because the immunoSEQ output included only junctional sequences and no quality scores, the filtering could not be the same as the filtering used for full-length reads. To assign V/J genes and CDR3, sequences were annotated against IMGT germline references using PyIR, a Python wrapper for IgBLAST v1.9. Reads were filtered out if the reads had weak V/J assignments (E-value above 1e-6), no CDR3, stop codons, out-of-frame junctions, or ambiguous translated residues. V3J clonotypes were defined as sequences sharing an identical inferred V gene, J gene, and CDR3 amino acid sequence. Percentage overlap between repertoires was computed as shared unique clonotypes divided by the size of the smaller repertoire. Repertoire richness was assessed with RTK rarefaction, the Chao1 estimator, and Recon v2.1 estimates of unobserved clonotypes. OLGA was used to compute generation probabilities for all TCRbeta clonotypes that the gDNA method yielded from four donors. TCRdb re-hosts the immuneACCESS table, in-frame sequences only. Its copies lack some clones; in the studies checked, an unresolved V gene accounts for under half of them, and the cause for the rest is not known. V, J and clone size are those of that table, while D and trimming were read from the DNA. The table for this sample lists around 330,000 clones; under 80% of them were counted only once. 10% of the sample lies in the top ten.

Including the terminal cysteine and phenylalanine, the CDR3 comprises 19 residues. Only CDR3 DNA remains: 57 bases, in frame from the first base. The germline V gene encodes CDR1 KGHSH and CDR2 LQKENI. The germline V end is reduced by 1 base and the J end by 6 bases; junction bases left unmatched: 20. This clone has a single count. Its antigen is unknown. No quality values exist for individual bases; no much larger clone is one base distant. The donors were healthy, HIV-negative adults who had no recently reported acute infections or vaccinations. All donors were Caucasian adults living in Nashville, Tennessee, USA. CD4+ T cells were enriched through magnetic negative selection, after which naive cells were positively selected on CD45RA and the remaining negative fraction served as the memory subset. After blood collection by leukapheresis, PBMCs were isolated using Ficoll-Histopaque density gradient centrifugation and then cryopreserved in the vapor phase of liquid nitrogen. Analytical flow cytometry was used to check the purity and quantity of every magnetically sorted T cell population. From each sorted fraction, genomic DNA was isolated and quantified by UV absorbance on a Nanodrop 2000c.

Points the paper makes about the study in general: Naive subsets generally had larger estimated clonotype richness than memory subsets did. Clonotypes shared by all four sorted-subset donors showed higher generation probabilities than non-shared clonotypes. Sampling was restricted to blood, and TCR repertoires in tissue are likely to differ from TCR repertoires in blood. Pairwise subsampling led to the expectation that sequencing depth would affect the degree of clonotype sharing among donors. Across a handful of donors, about 5.2% of naive CD4, approximately 3.6% of naive CD8, about 2.3% of memory CD4, and about 0.4% of memory CD8 clonotypes were shared. Because the study included a small number of donors, the genetic and exposure-history diversity represented was limited. Incomplete sequencing was indicated by rarefaction of sorted-subset datasets, despite the large sequencing depth.

This clonotype originated in a man in his thirties or forties in good health. Specimen: memory CD4+ T cells sorted from blood. The sample's cell subset or site label, decoded: CD45RA-negative fraction. This chain joins TRBV18 to TRBJ1-1, with 7 bases matching TRBD1. The DNA reads TGTGCCAGCTCACCACGTCCAGGACTAATAACAGGGGATGGGCCTGAAGCTTTCTTT. This is translated as CASSPRPGLITGDGPEAFF. With the portions outside the CDR3 filled from the reference TRBV18 and TRBJ1-1 genes, the complete variable region becomes NAGVMQNPRHLVRRRGQEARLRCSPMKGHSHVYWYRQLPEEGLKFMVYLQKENIIDESGMPKERFSAEFPKEGPSILRIQQVVRGDSAAYFCASSPRPGLITGDGPEAFFGQGTRLTVV.